One T cell receptor beta chain is described in this entry. This CDR3 is 15 amino acids long. V shed 0 bases and J shed 5 bases, with 13 bases lying between them. The germline V gene has CDR1 LGHDT and CDR2 YNNKEL (reference sequence). This sample was included in a study of blood T cell repertoires in COVID-19. Here immunoSEQ multiplex PCR was the method, and the copy in TCRdb shows in-frame clones only, minus some. In the table there are nearly 60,000 clones, roughly 89% of which are singletons. Source material: peripheral blood. The chain recombines TRBV3-1 (or the pseudogene TRBV3-2) with TRBJ1-2; D gene uncertain. The sequence was collected from a man in his 60s with active COVID-19. DNA for the CDR3: TGTGCCAGCAGCCAAGACCAGTGGGCGGGTTATGGCTACACCTTC. Encoded protein: CASSQDQWAGYGYTF.